In this sample, the clone carrying this TCR beta chain turned up a few times. The data originate from a study of blood T cells in healthy people across ages. PCR was performed a second time for about 7 to 12 cycles using a sample-barcoded 5' primer and a J-beta primer mix. TCRdb itself ran the 5' RACE reads through MiXCR, one entry per CDR3 protein. The sample lists around 1.7 million distinct CDR3 sequences, roughly 30% occurring once. This CDR3 spans 17 amino acids. V was pared by 2 bases and J by 2 bases, with 7 bases of the junction left unmatched. Germline V gene lookup returns CDR1 SEHNR and CDR2 FQNEAQ (reference sequence).

Input material: blood. This receptor was taken from a woman in her twenties or thirties in good health. This chain joins TRBV7-9 and TRBJ2-3; 10 nucleotides line up with TRBD2. In nucleotides, the CDR3 is TGTGCCAGCAGCTTAAGGTTCGGGACTAGCGCCACAGATACGCAGTATTTT. Its translation: CASSLRFGTSATDTQYF.